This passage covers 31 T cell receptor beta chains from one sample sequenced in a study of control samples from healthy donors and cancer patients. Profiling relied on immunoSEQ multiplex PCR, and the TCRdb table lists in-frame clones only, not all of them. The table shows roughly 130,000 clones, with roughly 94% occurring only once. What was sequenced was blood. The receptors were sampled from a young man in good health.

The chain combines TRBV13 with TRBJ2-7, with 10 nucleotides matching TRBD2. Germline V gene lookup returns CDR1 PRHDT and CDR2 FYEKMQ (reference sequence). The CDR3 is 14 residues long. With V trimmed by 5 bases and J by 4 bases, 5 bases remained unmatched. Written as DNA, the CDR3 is TGTGCCAGCAGCCCGAGCGGGGGGGCTTACGAGCAGTACTTC. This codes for CASSPSGGAYEQYF. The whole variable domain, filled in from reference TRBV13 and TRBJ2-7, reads AAGVIQSPRHLIKEKRETATLKCYPIPRHDTVYWYQQGPGQDPQFLISFYEKMQSDKGSIPDRFSAQQFSDYHSELNMSSLELGDSALYFCASSPSGGAYEQYFGPGTRLTVT.

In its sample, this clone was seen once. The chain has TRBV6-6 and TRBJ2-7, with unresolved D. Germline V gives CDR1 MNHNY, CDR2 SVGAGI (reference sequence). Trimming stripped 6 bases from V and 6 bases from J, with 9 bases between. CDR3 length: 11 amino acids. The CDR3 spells CASSERREQYF. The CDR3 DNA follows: TGTGCCAGCAGCGAACGACGCGAGCAGTACTTC.

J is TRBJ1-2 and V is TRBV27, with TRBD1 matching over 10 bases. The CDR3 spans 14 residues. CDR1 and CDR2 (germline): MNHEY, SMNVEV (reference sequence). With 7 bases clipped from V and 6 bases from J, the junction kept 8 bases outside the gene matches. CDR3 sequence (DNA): TGTGCCAGCATACGCCTCGGGACAGGGGATGGCTACACCTTC. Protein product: CASIRLGTGDGYTF.

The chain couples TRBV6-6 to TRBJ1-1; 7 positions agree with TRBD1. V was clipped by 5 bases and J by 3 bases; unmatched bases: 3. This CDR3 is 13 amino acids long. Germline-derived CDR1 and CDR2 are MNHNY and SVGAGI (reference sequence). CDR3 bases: TGTGCCAGCAGTGCTACAGGGGACACTGAAGCTTTCTTT. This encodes CASSATGDTEAFF.

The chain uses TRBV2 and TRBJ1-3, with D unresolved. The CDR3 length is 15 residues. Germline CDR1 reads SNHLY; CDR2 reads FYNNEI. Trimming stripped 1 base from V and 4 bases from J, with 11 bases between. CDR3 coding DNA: TGTGCCAGCAGTGAAGTGACCCCGGGGGGAAACACCATATATTTT. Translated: CASSEVTPGGNTIYF.

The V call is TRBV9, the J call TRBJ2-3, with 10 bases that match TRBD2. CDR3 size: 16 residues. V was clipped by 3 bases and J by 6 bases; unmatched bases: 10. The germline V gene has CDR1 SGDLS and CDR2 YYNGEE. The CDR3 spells CASSGTSGGAWDTQYF. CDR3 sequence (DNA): TGTGCCAGCAGCGGGACGAGCGGGGGGGCCTGGGATACGCAGTATTTT.

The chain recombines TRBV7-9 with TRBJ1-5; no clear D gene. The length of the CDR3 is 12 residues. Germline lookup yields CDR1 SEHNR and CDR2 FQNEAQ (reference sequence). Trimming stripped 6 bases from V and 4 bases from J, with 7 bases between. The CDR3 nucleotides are TGTGCCAGCAGTGCAGATAATCAGCCCCAGCATTTT. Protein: CASSADNQPQHF.

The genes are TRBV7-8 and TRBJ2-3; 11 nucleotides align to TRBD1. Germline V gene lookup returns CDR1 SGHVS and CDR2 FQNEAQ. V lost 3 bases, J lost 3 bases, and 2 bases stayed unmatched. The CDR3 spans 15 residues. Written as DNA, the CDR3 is TGTGCCAGCAGCTTCGGACAGGGGGCGACAGATACGCAGTATTTT. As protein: CASSFGQGATDTQYF.

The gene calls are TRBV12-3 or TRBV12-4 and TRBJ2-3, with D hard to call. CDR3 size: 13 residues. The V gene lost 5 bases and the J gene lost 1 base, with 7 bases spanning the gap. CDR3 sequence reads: CASSPLRTDTQYF. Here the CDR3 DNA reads TGTGCCAGCAGTCCTCTCCGCACAGATACGCAGTATTTT.

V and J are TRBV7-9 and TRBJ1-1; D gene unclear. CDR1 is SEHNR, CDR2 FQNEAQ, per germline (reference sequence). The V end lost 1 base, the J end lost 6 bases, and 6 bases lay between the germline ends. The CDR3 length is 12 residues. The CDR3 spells CASSLGSSEAFF. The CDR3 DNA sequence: TGTGCCAGCAGCTTAGGCAGTTCTGAAGCTTTCTTT.

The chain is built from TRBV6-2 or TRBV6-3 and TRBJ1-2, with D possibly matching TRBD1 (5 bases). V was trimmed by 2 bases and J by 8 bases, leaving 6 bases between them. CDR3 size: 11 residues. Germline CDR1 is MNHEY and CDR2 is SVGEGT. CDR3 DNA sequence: TGTGCCAGCAGTTACGGGGGAGGCTACACCTTC. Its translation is CASSYGGGYTF.

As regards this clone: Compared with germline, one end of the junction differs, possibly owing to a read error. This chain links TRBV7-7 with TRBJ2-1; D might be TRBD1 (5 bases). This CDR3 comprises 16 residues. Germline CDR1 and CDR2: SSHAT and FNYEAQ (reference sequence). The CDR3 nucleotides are TGTGCTAGCAGCTCATATACAGGACCACGGTACAATGAGCAGTTCTTC. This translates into CASSSYTGPRYNEQFF.

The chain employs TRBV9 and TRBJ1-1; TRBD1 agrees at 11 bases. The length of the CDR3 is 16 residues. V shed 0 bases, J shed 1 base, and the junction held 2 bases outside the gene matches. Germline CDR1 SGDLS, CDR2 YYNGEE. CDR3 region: CASSVGTGGRNTEAFF. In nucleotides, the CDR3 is TGTGCCAGCAGCGTAGGGACAGGGGGCAGGAACACTGAAGCTTTCTTT.

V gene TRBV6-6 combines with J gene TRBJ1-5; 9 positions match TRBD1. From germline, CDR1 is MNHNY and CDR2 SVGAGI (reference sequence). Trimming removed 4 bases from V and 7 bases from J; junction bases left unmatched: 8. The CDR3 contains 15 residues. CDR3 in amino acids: CASSSGQGRIQPQHF. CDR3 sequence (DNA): TGTGCCAGCAGTTCCGGACAGGGGAGGATCCAGCCCCAGCATTTT.

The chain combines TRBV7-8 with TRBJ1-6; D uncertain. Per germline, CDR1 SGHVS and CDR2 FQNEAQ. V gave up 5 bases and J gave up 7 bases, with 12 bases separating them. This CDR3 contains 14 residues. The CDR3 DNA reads TGTGCCAGCAGCCGGGGAGCCGTCAATTCACCCCTCCACTTT. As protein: CASSRGAVNSPLHF.

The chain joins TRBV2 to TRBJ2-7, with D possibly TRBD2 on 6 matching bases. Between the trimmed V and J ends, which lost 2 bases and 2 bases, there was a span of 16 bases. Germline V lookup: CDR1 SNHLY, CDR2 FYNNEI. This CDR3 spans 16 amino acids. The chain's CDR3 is CASSENQWDFAYEQYF. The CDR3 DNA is TGTGCCAGCAGTGAAAACCAGTGGGACTTCGCCTACGAGCAGTACTTC.

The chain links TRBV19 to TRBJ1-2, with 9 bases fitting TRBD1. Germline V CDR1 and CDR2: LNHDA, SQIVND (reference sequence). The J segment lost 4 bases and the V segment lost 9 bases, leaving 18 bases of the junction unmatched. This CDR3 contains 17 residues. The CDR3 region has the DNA TGTGCCAGCAGGAAGATGGGACAGGGAGAAGGCTCCTATGGCTACACCTTC. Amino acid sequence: CASRKMGQGEGSYGYTF.

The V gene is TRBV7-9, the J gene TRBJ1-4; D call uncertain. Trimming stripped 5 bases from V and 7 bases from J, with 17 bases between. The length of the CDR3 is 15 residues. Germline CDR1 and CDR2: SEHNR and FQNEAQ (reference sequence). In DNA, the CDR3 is TGTGCCAGCAGCCCGATAGAGGGAGTTGGTGAAAAACTGTTTTTT. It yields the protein CASSPIEGVGEKLFF.

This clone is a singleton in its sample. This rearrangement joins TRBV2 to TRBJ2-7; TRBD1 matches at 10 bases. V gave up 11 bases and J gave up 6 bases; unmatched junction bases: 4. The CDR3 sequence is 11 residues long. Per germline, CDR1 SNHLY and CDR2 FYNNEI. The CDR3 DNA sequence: TGTGCCGGGGGACAGGGGAGCGAGCAGTACTTC. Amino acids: CAGGQGSEQYF.

This CDR3 reads CASSPCLQVCGYTF. CDR3 bases: TGTGCCAGCTCACCTTGCCTACAGGTGTGTGGCTACACCTTC. The rearrangement joins TRBV18 to TRBJ1-2; weak D call: TRBD1 (5 bases). Trimming took off 3 bases at V and 7 bases at J, with 15 bases between the two ends. This CDR3 region has 14 residues. Germline V gene data show CDR1 as KGHSH and CDR2 as LQKENI.

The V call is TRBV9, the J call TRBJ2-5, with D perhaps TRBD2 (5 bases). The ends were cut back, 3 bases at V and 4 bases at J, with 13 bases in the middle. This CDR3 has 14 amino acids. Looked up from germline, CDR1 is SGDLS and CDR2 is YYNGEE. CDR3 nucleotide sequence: TGTGCCAGCAGCGCTTGGACTTCCACAGAGACCCAGTACTTC. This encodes CASSAWTSTETQYF.

The CDR3 region has the DNA TGTGCCAGCAGTCCAACCTGGACAGGCTATGGCTACACCTTC. Residues: CASSPTWTGYGYTF. This rearrangement joins TRBV27 to TRBJ1-2; TRBD1 matches at 7 bases. Losses at the gene ends were 5 bases for V and 4 bases for J; bases not matched to a gene: 7. Germline V CDR1 and CDR2: MNHEY, SMNVEV (reference sequence). This CDR3 has 14 residues.

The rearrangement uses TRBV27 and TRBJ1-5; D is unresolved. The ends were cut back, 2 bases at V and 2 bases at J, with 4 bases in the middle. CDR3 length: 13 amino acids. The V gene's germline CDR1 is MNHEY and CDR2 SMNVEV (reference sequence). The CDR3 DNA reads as TGTGCCAGCAGTTTAGGACGCAATCAGCCCCAGCATTTT. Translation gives CASSLGRNQPQHF.

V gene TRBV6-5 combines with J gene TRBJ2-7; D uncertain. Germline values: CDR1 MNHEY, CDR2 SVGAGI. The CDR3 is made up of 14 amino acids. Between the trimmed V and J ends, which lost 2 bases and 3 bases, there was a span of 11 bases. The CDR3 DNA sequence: TGTGCCAGCAGTTACAGGGCATTGGGCTACGAGCAGTACTTC. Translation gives CASSYRALGYEQYF.

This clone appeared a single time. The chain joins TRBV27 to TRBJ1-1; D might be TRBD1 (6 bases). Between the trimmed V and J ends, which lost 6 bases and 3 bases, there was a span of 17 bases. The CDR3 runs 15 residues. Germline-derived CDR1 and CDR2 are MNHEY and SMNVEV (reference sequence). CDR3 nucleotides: TGTGCCAGCAGCTTCACGGGGGCGGGGGACACTGAAGCTTTCTTT. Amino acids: CASSFTGAGDTEAFF.

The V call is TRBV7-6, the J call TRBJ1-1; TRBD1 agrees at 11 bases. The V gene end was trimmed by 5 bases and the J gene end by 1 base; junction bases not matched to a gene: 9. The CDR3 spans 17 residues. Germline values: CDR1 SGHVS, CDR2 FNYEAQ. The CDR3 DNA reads TGTGCCAGCAGCCCAGGGACAGGGGGGCGTGAGAACACTGAAGCTTTCTTT. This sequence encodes CASSPGTGGRENTEAFF.

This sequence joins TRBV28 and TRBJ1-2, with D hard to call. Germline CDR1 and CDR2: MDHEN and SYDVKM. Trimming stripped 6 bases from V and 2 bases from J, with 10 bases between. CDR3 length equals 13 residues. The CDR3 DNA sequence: TGTGCCAGCAGAGGCGACGGGAACTATGGCTACACCTTC. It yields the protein CASRGDGNYGYTF.

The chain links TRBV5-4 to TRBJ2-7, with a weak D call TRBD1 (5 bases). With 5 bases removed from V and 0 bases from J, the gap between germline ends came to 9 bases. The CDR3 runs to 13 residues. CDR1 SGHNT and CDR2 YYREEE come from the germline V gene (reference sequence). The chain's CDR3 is CASRHDSSYEQYF. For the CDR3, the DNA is TGTGCCAGCAGACATGACAGCTCCTACGAGCAGTACTTC.

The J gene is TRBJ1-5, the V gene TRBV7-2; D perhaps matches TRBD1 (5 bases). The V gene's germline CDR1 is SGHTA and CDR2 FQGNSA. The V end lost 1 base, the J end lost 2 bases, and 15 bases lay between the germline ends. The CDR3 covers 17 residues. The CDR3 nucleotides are TGTGCCAGCAGCTTAGGTGTATCGGGGCGAGGCAATCAGCCCCAGCATTTT. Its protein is CASSLGVSGRGNQPQHF.

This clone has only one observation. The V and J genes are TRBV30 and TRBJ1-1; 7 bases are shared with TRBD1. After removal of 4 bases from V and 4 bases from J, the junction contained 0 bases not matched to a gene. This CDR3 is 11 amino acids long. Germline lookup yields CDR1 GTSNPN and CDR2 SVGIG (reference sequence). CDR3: CAWNRGTEAFF. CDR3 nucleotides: TGTGCCTGGAACAGGGGCACTGAAGCTTTCTTT.

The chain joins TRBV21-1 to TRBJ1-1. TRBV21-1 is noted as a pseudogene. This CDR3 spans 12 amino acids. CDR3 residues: CASGRGNTEAFF. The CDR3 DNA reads TGTGCCAGCGGGAGGGGGAACACTGAAGCTTTCTTT.